This TCR beta chain appears in the sequencing data of a study of CD8+ T cells in alopecia areata. Regarding the study as a whole: It was lesional scalp, especially alopecia totalis/universalis, that showed higher clonality than normal scalp. Clarity of TCR sharing across patients fell short of that in mice, possibly HLA-related. Scalp sequencing also captures normal skin's resident alphabeta T cells.

This clone has a handful of counts. The target antigen is unknown. The sequencing template was cDNA reverse transcribed from extracted RNA. Profiling relied on immunoSEQ multiplex PCR, and the TCRdb table lists in-frame clones only, not all of them. The sample includes 90,000 to 120,000 clones, 58% seen only once; the top ten take 20% to 30%. Researchers took lesional scalp punch biopsies and peripheral blood from people who were alopecia areata patients. Trimming pared 0 bases from V and 4 bases from J, leaving 12 bases between. The germline V gene has CDR1 MGHRA and CDR2 YSYEKL. The CDR3 sequence is 15 residues long.

The rearrangement uses TRBV4-1 and TRBJ1-2; possible D gene TRBD1, 5 bases. The sequence was obtained from a human donor with alopecia areata. The material sequenced was NKG2D-low CD8+ T cells sorted from blood. In DNA, the CDR3 is TGCGCCAGCAGCCAAGATCCTGACAGTTTCTATGGCTACACCTTC. Its protein is CASSQDPDSFYGYTF.